Following are 15 T cell receptor beta chains from one sample sequenced in a study of blood T cell repertoires in COVID-19. Libraries were prepared by immunoSEQ multiplex PCR; TCRdb keeps only in-frame clonotypes and omits some of them. The sample carries over 200,000 clones, 91% recorded once. Sample: PBMCs or T cells enriched from blood (not recorded which). These receptors all stem from a human donor in a cohort exposed to, infected with or recovered from COVID-19 (not recorded which). The donor label of this sample is uncertain.

The sample holds a few counts of this clone. The rearrangement joins TRBV29-1 to TRBJ1-1; 7 bases are shared with TRBD1. The length of the CDR3 is 13 residues. Germline CDR1 is SQVTM and CDR2 is ANQGSEA. V lost 4 bases to trimming and J lost 5 bases; unmatched junction nucleotides: 7. The CDR3 DNA sequence: TGCAGCGTTGGGCCACAGGGGCGAACTGAAGCTTTCTTT. Translation gives CSVGPQGRTEAFF.

V usage is TRBV15 and J usage is TRBJ1-4, with TRBD1 as a possible D gene (6 bases). Trimming removed 5 bases at V and 3 bases at J, with 7 bases between. Looked up from germline, CDR1 is LNHNV and CDR2 is YYDKDF (reference sequence). The CDR3 runs to 13 residues. This CDR3 reads CATSQGPNEKLFF. The DNA of the CDR3 is TGTGCCACCAGCCAGGGGCCTAATGAAAAACTGTTTTTT.

The chain recombines TRBV30 with TRBJ2-5; D is perhaps TRBD1 (6 bases). This CDR3 is 14 amino acids long. The V gene lost 4 bases and the J gene lost 4 bases, with 16 bases spanning the gap. CDR1 and CDR2 (germline): GTSNPN, SVGIG (reference sequence). CDR3 amino acids: CAWTGAGVVETQYF. The CDR3 DNA reads as TGTGCCTGGACAGGGGCAGGGGTAGTAGAGACCCAGTACTTC.

The CDR3 sequence: CASSGEGHGNQPQHF. The CDR3, as DNA: TGTGCCAGTAGTGGGGAGGGCCACGGGAATCAGCCCCAGCATTTT. The chain couples TRBV19 to TRBJ1-5; the D is unclear. CDR3 size: 15 residues. The germline gives CDR1 LNHDA, CDR2 SQIVND (reference sequence). V lost 5 bases and J 4 bases, leaving 15 bases between the germline ends.

The chain employs TRBV7-2 and TRBJ1-2; D remains unclear. Trimming cost V 1 base and J 8 bases, with 11 bases left between them. This CDR3 contains 13 residues. Germline-derived CDR1 and CDR2 are SGHTA and FQGNSA. The CDR3 protein is CASSLDPLKGYTF. CDR3 DNA: TGTGCCAGCAGCTTAGATCCGCTAAAGGGCTACACCTTC. The full variable domain, with the rest looked up from reference TRBV7-2 and TRBJ1-2, is GAGVSQSPSNKVTEKGKDVELRCDPISGHTALYWYRQSLGQGLEFLIYFQGNSAPDKSGLPSDRFSAERTGGSVSTLTIQRTQQEDSAVYLCASSLDPLKGYTFGSGTRLTVV.

V gene TRBV14 combines with J gene TRBJ1-1; 7 bases align to TRBD1. Germline V gives CDR1 SGHDN, CDR2 FVKESK. J gave up 3 bases and V 4 bases, and 2 bases lay outside the gene matches. This CDR3 contains 13 residues. CDR3 DNA sequence: TGTGCCAGCAGCCTACAGGGGTACACTGAAGCTTTCTTT. This translates into CASSLQGYTEAFF.

The J gene is TRBJ2-2, the V gene TRBV11-2; weak D call: TRBD2 (6 bases). The CDR3 contains 14 residues. Germline V gene sequence: CDR1 SGHAT, CDR2 FQNNGV. Trimming left V 5 bases short and J 5 bases short, with 12 bases between. The DNA for the CDR3 is TGTGCCAGCAGCCGTAGTCGGGAGACCGGGGAGCTGTTTTTT. This sequence encodes CASSRSRETGELFF. The full variable domain, its missing parts supplied by reference TRBV11-2 and TRBJ2-2, is EAGVAQSPRYKIIEKRQSVAFWCNPISGHATLYWYQQILGQGPKLLIQFQNNGVVDDSQLPKDRFSAERLKGVDSTLKIQPAKLEDSAVYLCASSRSRETGELFFGEGSRLTVL.

This rearrangement joins TRBV30 to TRBJ2-1; 11 bases align to TRBD2. Germline lookup yields CDR1 GTSNPN and CDR2 SVGIG (reference sequence). Trimming removed 7 bases from V and 12 bases from J; junction bases left unmatched: 11. The CDR3 has 13 amino acids. The CDR3: CAYSTSGVGGQFF. The CDR3 coding sequence is TGTGCCTACTCGACTAGCGGGGTAGGGGGGCAGTTCTTC.

The rearrangement joins TRBV5-1 to TRBJ2-3; 7 positions agree with TRBD1. The CDR3 spans 16 residues. Germline V gene data show CDR1 as SGHRS and CDR2 as YFSETQ. V lost 0 bases to trimming and J lost 6 bases; unmatched junction nucleotides: 10. CDR3 residues: CASSLDVETGSDTQYF. The CDR3 DNA reads TGCGCCAGCAGCTTGGACGTAGAGACAGGGTCCGATACGCAGTATTTT. The full variable domain, rest sourced from reference TRBV5-1 and TRBJ2-3, is KAGVTQTPRYLIKTRGQQVTLSCSPISGHRSVSWYQQTPGQGLQFLFEYFSETQRNKGNFPGRFSGRQFSNSRSEMNVSTLELGDSALYLCASSLDVETGSDTQYFGPGTRLTVL.

This clone has only a few counts. The rearrangement links TRBV30 to TRBJ1-1, with D tentatively TRBD1 (5 bases). The V end lost 4 bases, the J end lost 10 bases, and 10 bases lay between the germline ends. The germline V gene has CDR1 GTSNPN and CDR2 SVGIG (reference sequence). This CDR3 region has 10 residues. In DNA form, the CDR3 reads TGTGCCTGGATTGTGGGGGGAGCTTTCTTT. Translation: CAWIVGGAFF.

This chain joins TRBV6-1 and TRBJ1-4; D ambiguous. The CDR3 contains 15 residues. Per germline, CDR1 MNHNS and CDR2 SASEGT. V was cut by 1 base and J by 5 bases, with 11 bases left in between. CDR3 in DNA: TGTGCCAGCAGTGAAGGGCAGATGTCGAATGAAAAACTGTTTTTT. It specifies CASSEGQMSNEKLFF.

The chain uses TRBV20-1 and TRBJ2-5; 7 nucleotides match TRBD1. This CDR3 is built from 10 residues. The germline V gene encodes CDR1 DFQATT and CDR2 SNEGSKA (reference sequence). In DNA, the CDR3 is TGCAGGACAGGGAAAGAGACCCAGTACTTC. This translates into CRTGKETQYF.

V gene TRBV4-2 combines with J gene TRBJ2-7; 7 positions agree with TRBD1. J was trimmed by 5 bases and V by 2 bases; bases with no gene match: 6. CDR3 size: 14 residues. Germline V gene sequence: CDR1 LGHNA, CDR2 YNFKEQ. CDR3 nucleotide sequence: TGTGCCAGCAGCCAACTGGGACAGCTCGACGAGCAGTACTTC. Translating gives CASSQLGQLDEQYF.

The rearrangement uses TRBV18 and TRBJ2-3, with TRBD2 matching 10 bases. Germline CDR1 and CDR2: KGHSH and LQKENI. The CDR3 contains 17 residues. J lost 0 bases, V lost 2 bases, and 5 bases had no gene match. The CDR3 DNA is TGTGCCAGCTCACCATCTAGCGGGGGAGCTAGCACAGATACGCAGTATTTT. Amino acids: CASSPSSGGASTDTQYF. Complete variable domain (other parts from reference TRBV18 and TRBJ2-3): NAGVMQNPRHLVRRRGQEARLRCSPMKGHSHVYWYRQLPEEGLKFMVYLQKENIIDESGMPKERFSAEFPKEGPSILRIQQVVRGDSAAYFCASSPSSGGASTDTQYFGPGTRLTVL.

This chain connects TRBV12-3 or TRBV12-4 to TRBJ2-3; a possible D gene is TRBD1 (6 bases). The CDR3 length is 13 residues. Trimming removed 3 bases from V and 6 bases from J, with 10 bases in between. The CDR3 is CASSLGHDDTQYF. The CDR3 coding sequence is TGTGCCAGCAGTTTGGGACACGATGATACGCAGTATTTT.